This T cell receptor beta chain was captured by sequencing in a study of blood T cell repertoires in COVID-19. Study information: COVID-19 samples collected from the United States, Italy and Spain covered acute and convalescent phases.

The CDR3 has 15 residues. Germline-derived CDR1 and CDR2 are LGHNA and YNFKEQ. J gave up 4 bases and V 0 bases, and 3 bases lay outside the gene matches. Study processing details: Nucleated cell number was recorded as an estimate derived from reference gene primer amplification. Using immunoSEQ multiplex PCR, the repertoire was profiled, and TCRdb retains in-frame clones only, with some absent. The V and J calls and the clone size are those of that table, but D and trimming were determined from the DNA. The table lists about 170,000 clones, 85% of them singletons. This TCR derives from a human donor with acute or convalescent COVID-19. The donor label of this sample is uncertain. This chain joins TRBV4-2 and TRBJ2-3, with 8 positions matching TRBD2. The sequencing sample was made of peripheral blood. CDR3 sequence (DNA): TGTGCCAGCAGCCAAGATCGGGGGGGCCCAGATACGCAGTATTTT. Translating it yields CASSQDRGGPDTQYF.